Listed below are T cell receptor beta chains from one sample, sequenced in a study of cytomegalovirus exposure and HLA in healthy donors. The table came from immunoSEQ multiplex PCR; TCRdb's copy has only in-frame clones and leaves some out. The sample holds roughly 98,000 clones, around 79% seen once. The sample consisted of PBMCs. These receptors originate from a woman aged 70-85 years in good health and CMV-seropositive. CDR3s include the opening cysteine and the closing phenylalanine or tryptophan. D genes are given only for firm matches.

TRBJ1-1 | TRBV5-1 | NA | CASNGEGAFF
TRBJ2-3 | TRBV7-9 | NA | CASSLGQGTDTQYF
TRBJ2-7 | TRBV5-1 | TRBD1 | CASTPTGGDYEQYF
TRBJ2-7 | TRBV7-7 | NA | CASSLAEGSTYEQYF
TRBJ2-2 | TRBV5-1 | NA | CASSFTGWGTGELFF
TRBJ2-7 | TRBV30 | NA | CAWSKLDREKYF
TRBJ2-7 | TRBV15 | NA | CATSREGHTTEQYF
TRBJ2-7 | TRBV28 | NA | CASSKRYEQYF
NA | TRBV7-8 | TRBD2 | CASSTAFRGRDYYEQYF
TRBJ2-3 | TRBV2 | TRBD1 | CASAGTGSPDTQYF
TRBJ1-1 | TRBV5-5 | NA | CASSLRQMNTEAFF
TRBJ2-7 | TRBV9 | NA | CASSAGTATYEQYF
TRBJ2-1 | TRBV5-1 | TRBD2 | CASSSTGTSGRKSLQQFF
TRBJ1-5 | TRBV30 | NA | CAWSVVESNQPQHF
TRBJ2-1 | TRBV7-2 | NA | CASSQTLGGGLLIEQFF
TRBJ2-3 | TRBV28 | NA | CASSLFIDTQYF
NA | TRBV6-1 | TRBD2 | CASSVERGSYEQYF
TRBJ2-5 | TRBV7-9 | NA | CASSGTHGVRETQYF
TRBJ2-1 | TRBV11-2 | NA | CASSRGQEQFF
TRBJ2-7 | TRBV20-1 | NA | CSASREDEQYF
TRBJ1-5 | TRBV2 | TRBD1 | CASSEMGQGPPQHF
TRBJ2-5 | TRBV7-9 | TRBD1 | CSSSTGTGSQETQYF
TRBJ2-3 | TRBV29-1 | TRBD2 | CSAAAGELTDTQYF
TRBJ2-7 | TRBV27 | NA | CASSLLGSGEQYF
TRBJ2-7 | TRBV5-1 | TRBD2 | CASSLATGGLYEQYF
TRBJ2-2 | TRBV28 | TRBD1 | CASSLGDRVTGELFF
TRBJ2-7 | TRBV7-3 | NA | CASSPQGTGTYEQYF
TRBJ1-5 | TRBV7-2 | NA | CASSPLGHYSNQPQHF
TRBJ1-4 | TRBV7-2 | TRBD1 | CASSRPGQGEKKLFF
TRBJ1-6 | TRBV19 | NA | CASSTSTGKNNSPLHF
TRBJ1-5 | TRBV19 | NA | CASSISPTGGGASNQPQHF
TRBJ2-5 | TRBV19 | NA | CASASKSLQETQYF
TRBJ2-5 | TRBV5-1 | NA | CASSIGQAGETQYF
TRBJ2-5 | TRBV19 | NA | CASSLHREETQYF
TRBJ2-5 | TRBV2 | TRBD2 | CASSVTSGRETQYF
TRBJ2-2 | TRBV9 | TRBD1 | CASSGDLTRGLTGELFF
TRBJ1-1 | TRBV4-3 | NA | CASSQDNVRGVNTEAFF
TRBJ1-1 | TRBV13 | NA | CASSLHPGGTEAFF
TRBJ2-1 | TRBV11-2 | TRBD1 | CASSTGQGTYNEQFF
TRBJ2-2 | TRBV18 | NA | CASSPPLAANTGELFF
TRBJ2-1 | TRBV7-2 | NA | CASSLRNWEASYNEQFF
TRBJ1-2 | TRBV7-3 | TRBD1 | CASSSHAGTGGRDGYTF
TRBJ2-7 | TRBV6-6 | TRBD1 | CASRTGTGHEQYF
TRBJ2-3 | TRBV5-4 | TRBD2 | CASSPAGPKGTDTQYF
TRBJ1-3 | TRBV18 | NA | CASSPFVQGRNTIYF
TRBJ2-1 | TRBV30 | TRBD1 | CAWNRPGTGGFHEQFF
TRBJ1-6 | TRBV10-3 | TRBD1 | CAISESTGGSYNSPLHF
TRBJ2-1 | TRBV2 | NA | CASSTQGFQNNEQFF
TRBJ2-3 | TRBV7-2 | NA | CASSLGLGTDTQYF
TRBJ2-1 | TRBV11-3 | NA | CASSARDKGYNEQFF
TRBJ2-4 | TRBV19 | TRBD2 | CASSIGGGRHLLAKNIQYF
NA | TRBV7-9 | NA | CASSFSVVEQYF
TRBJ2-5 | TRBV14 | NA | CASSQGGQGQYF
TRBJ1-3 | TRBV14 | NA | CASSHRSGSGNTIYF
TRBJ2-7 | TRBV7-3 | TRBD2 | CASSLTGAGGYEQYF